Below are 14 T cell receptor beta chains sequenced from a single sample in a study of cytomegalovirus exposure and HLA in healthy donors (dated 2017 in TCRdb). Preparation of the library involved the immunoSEQ multiplex PCR assay. For the multiplex PCR, a mixture combining 60 forward primers for TCR Vbeta segments and 13 reverse primers for TCR Jbeta segments was used. TCRdb's version of the immuneACCESS table is confined to in-frame rearrangements and falls short of the full clone set. An unresolved V gene accounts for under half of the shortfall where checked; the remainder is of unknown origin. For this sample there are tens of thousands of clones; 78% appear just once. Of the sample, roughly 1.7% is held by the ten largest clones. The sequenced material came from PBMCs. Receptors originate from a middle-aged man in good health and CMV-seronegative.

This clone was picked up a small number of times. V and J are TRBV19 and TRBJ2-1, with TRBD1 as a possible D gene (6 bases). The germline V and J ends were trimmed by 7 bases and 0 bases, with 13 bases remaining between them. CDR3 length equals 15 residues. CDR1 and CDR2 (germline): LNHDA, SQIVND (reference sequence). CDR3 sequence reads: CASTPGQSSYNEQFF. CDR3 coding DNA: TGTGCCAGTACTCCGGGACAAAGCTCCTACAATGAGCAGTTCTTC.

The chain employs TRBV5-1 and TRBJ2-5; TRBD2 is a possible D gene (5 bases). The CDR3 has 14 amino acids. With 3 bases removed from V and 4 bases from J, the gap between germline ends came to 13 bases. In germline, CDR1 is SGHRS, CDR2 YFSETQ. The CDR3 loop is CASSSLAFSETQYF. The CDR3 nucleotides are TGCGCCAGCAGCTCGCTAGCTTTCTCAGAGACCCAGTACTTC.

This sequence joins TRBV18 and TRBJ2-3; TRBD2 might be the D (5 bases). The germline gives CDR1 KGHSH, CDR2 LQKENI. This CDR3 region has 15 residues. V was pared by 1 base and J by 0 bases, with 8 bases between. In nucleotides, the CDR3 is TGTGCCAGCTCACCACAGGGAGCTAGCACAGATACGCAGTATTTT. Its protein is CASSPQGASTDTQYF.

This clone was recorded once. This chain joins TRBV9 and TRBJ2-1, with 7 nucleotides matching TRBD2. CDR1 is SGDLS, CDR2 YYNGEE, per germline. V shed 4 bases, J shed 0 bases, and the junction held 7 bases outside the gene matches. The CDR3 consists of 16 residues. CDR3 sequence (DNA): TGTGCCAGCAGCTCCAGGCGGACTAGCTCCTACAATGAGCAGTTCTTC. This gives the protein CASSSRRTSSYNEQFF. Looking up the rest from reference TRBV9 and TRBJ2-1 gives the full variable domain: DSGVTQTPKHLITATGQRVTLRCSPRSGDLSVYWYQQSLDQGLQFLIQYYNGEERAKGNILERFSAQQFPDLHSELNLSSLELGDSALYFCASSSRRTSSYNEQFFGPGTRLTVL.

This chain links TRBV6-7 with TRBJ2-7; 10 bases map to TRBD2. TRBV6-7 is placed among ORFs of uncertain function. The CDR3 runs to 17 residues. J lost 0 bases, V lost 6 bases, and 11 bases had no gene match. CDR3 coding DNA: TGTGCCAGCAGCTCGGGACTAGCGAGCCCTAGCTCCTACGAGCAGTACTTC. This codes for CASSSGLASPSSYEQYF.

The chain links TRBV4-1 to TRBJ2-2; the match to TRBD1 covers 10 bases. The CDR3 has 18 residues. Germline V gives CDR1 MGHRA, CDR2 YSYEKL. V shed 6 bases and J 8 bases; nucleotides not matched to a gene: 18. The CDR3 DNA is TGCGCCAGCAGGCACCAGCTAGCCGGGACAGGGGTTATTGGGGAGCTGTTTTTT. The encoded protein is CASRHQLAGTGVIGELFF.

This clone was observed once. The chain uses TRBV18 and TRBJ2-2; tentative D call: TRBD1 (6 bases). Germline CDR1 reads KGHSH; CDR2 reads LQKENI. The V and J ends lost 2 bases and 2 bases respectively, with 12 bases between them. This CDR3 has 16 residues. The CDR3 is CASSPTGTINTGELFF. CDR3 nucleotides: TGTGCCAGCTCACCAACCGGGACAATCAACACCGGGGAGCTGTTTTTT.

The rearrangement uses TRBV6-1 and TRBJ1-4, with 7 bases aligning to TRBD1. The CDR3 loop spans 14 amino acids. J gave up 3 bases and V 7 bases, and 5 bases lay outside the gene matches. Germline V lookup: CDR1 MNHNS, CDR2 SASEGT. CDR3 sequence reads: CASNDRAANEKLFF. The DNA for the CDR3 is TGTGCCAGCAATGACAGGGCGGCTAATGAAAAACTGTTTTTT.

This chain joins TRBV4-1 and TRBJ2-7; D remains ambiguous. The CDR3 sequence is 13 residues long. Germline V gene sequence: CDR1 MGHRA, CDR2 YSYEKL. V was pared by 0 bases and J by 7 bases, with 10 bases between. CDR3 in amino acids: CASSQDPSREQYF. CDR3 coding DNA: TGCGCCAGCAGCCAAGACCCATCCCGGGAGCAGTACTTC.

The CDR3 bases are TGTGCCATCAGGTCGGGACCCGGGGGACCCTACAATGAGCAGTTCTTC. As protein: CAIRSGPGGPYNEQFF. J is TRBJ2-1 and V is TRBV10-3, with D possibly being TRBD2 (6 bases). The CDR3 sequence is 16 residues long. CDR1 and CDR2 (germline): ENHRY, SYGVKD. Trimming left V 6 bases short and J 2 bases short, with 17 bases between.

The chain recombines TRBV7-9 with TRBJ2-1; no clear D. Germline loops: CDR1 SEHNR, CDR2 FQNEAQ (reference sequence). V lost 2 bases and J 10 bases, leaving 9 bases between the germline ends. The CDR3 has 12 residues. The CDR3 DNA sequence: TGTGCCAGCAGCTTAAACCGGGTGGAGCAGTTCTTC. Translation gives CASSLNRVEQFF.

The J gene is TRBJ2-3, the V gene TRBV5-6; D perhaps matches TRBD2 (6 bases). Trimming took 2 bases from V and 4 from J, leaving 14 bases between them. This CDR3 has 15 residues. Per the germline V gene, CDR1 is SGHDT and CDR2 is YYEEEE. Here the CDR3 DNA reads TGTGCCAGCAGCTTAGGACTAACTTCGTCAGATACGCAGTATTTT. Translation gives CASSLGLTSSDTQYF. Full variable domain (missing parts from reference TRBV5-6 and TRBJ2-3): DAGVTQSPTHLIKTRGQQVTLRCSPKSGHDTVSWYQQALGQGPQFIFQYYEEEERQRGNFPDRFSGHQFPNYSSELNVNALLLGDSALYLCASSLGLTSSDTQYFGPGTRLTVL.

The V call is TRBV28, the J call TRBJ2-7; D unresolved. V was shortened by 1 base and J by 1 base, with 2 bases between the two germline ends. Germline-derived CDR1 and CDR2 are MDHEN and SYDVKM. This CDR3 has 12 residues. The CDR3 loop reads CASSLSSYEQYF. CDR3 in DNA: TGTGCCAGCAGTTTATCTTCCTACGAGCAGTACTTC.

The V and J genes are TRBV19 and TRBJ2-1, with TRBD1 matching over 11 bases. Trimming removed 3 bases from V and 7 bases from J; junction bases left unmatched: 5. Germline loops: CDR1 LNHDA, CDR2 SQIVND (reference sequence). CDR3 length equals 15 residues. In DNA form, the CDR3 reads TGTGCCAGTAGTATTTGGACAGGGGGCATGAATGAGCAGTTCTTC. This translates into CASSIWTGGMNEQFF.